The 25 T cell receptor beta chains below come from one sample, sequenced in a study of identical twins. TCRdb passed the 5' RACE reads through MiXCR, listing each CDR3 protein once. Found here are hundreds of thousands of distinct CDR3 sequences, around 20% of them singletons; the top ten hold 4.3%. In addition, the sample was reused for a study of T cells expressing NK-cell markers.

The sequencing input was PBMCs. The receptors derive from a woman aged 18-29 years in good health.

This clonotype has at least ten counts. The chain combines TRBV9 with TRBJ1-1; D gene ambiguous. CDR1 is SGDLS, CDR2 YYNGEE, per germline. The germline V and J ends were trimmed by 0 bases and 0 bases, with 6 bases remaining between them. This CDR3 spans 14 amino acids. For the CDR3, the DNA is TGTGCCAGCAGCGTAGAAGGGATGAACACTGAAGCTTTCTTT. Translating it yields CASSVEGMNTEAFF.

This clonotype was counted ten times or more. The chain recombines TRBV10-3 with TRBJ1-2; no definite D call. V shed 3 bases and J shed 6 bases, with 14 bases lying between them. The CDR3 spans 14 residues. Germline V gene data show CDR1 as ENHRY and CDR2 as SYGVKD. The CDR3 DNA is TGTGCCATCAGTGAAGAGGCCGGGAGGGATGGCTACACCTTC. Protein sequence: CAISEEAGRDGYTF.

This clonotype has a handful of counts. The chain recombines TRBV12-3 or TRBV12-4 with TRBJ2-4, with D uncertain. The CDR3 has 17 amino acids. The ends were cut back, 1 base at V and 0 bases at J, with 13 bases in the middle. The CDR3 region has the DNA TGTGCCAGCAGTTTAGAATGGGTAGGGCTAGCCAAAAACATTCAGTACTTC. Amino acids: CASSLEWVGLAKNIQYF.

In this sample, this clonotype turned up many times. The chain employs TRBV15 and TRBJ2-3, with 10 positions matching TRBD2. Germline trimming cut 0 bases from V and 6 bases from J; bases unmatched to any gene: 15. The CDR3 covers 19 residues. The V gene's germline CDR1 is LNHNV and CDR2 YYDKDF (reference sequence). CDR3 in amino acids: CATSRDRSWGGLATDTQYF. In nucleotides, the CDR3 is TGTGCCACCAGCAGAGATCGTAGTTGGGGGGGACTAGCGACGGATACGCAGTATTTT.

The table lists this clonotype with many counts. The chain is built from TRBV24-1 and TRBJ1-1; D is uncertain. The germline V gene encodes CDR1 KGHDR and CDR2 SFDVKD. Trimming pared 5 bases from V and 6 bases from J, leaving 9 bases between. This CDR3 region has 12 residues. CDR3 in amino acids: CATSVGIPEAFF. DNA of the CDR3: TGTGCCACCAGTGTAGGAATCCCTGAAGCTTTCTTT.

The gene calls are TRBV6-1 and TRBJ2-7; D gene uncertain. CDR1 MNHNS and CDR2 SASEGT come from the germline V gene. The CDR3 runs 13 residues. Deletions cut 3 bases from V and 0 bases from J, with 6 bases between. As DNA, the CDR3 is TGTGCCAGCAGTGATAAGAGCTCCTACGAGCAGTACTTC. This codes for CASSDKSSYEQYF.

At least ten counts were recorded for this clonotype. The chain couples TRBV7-2 to TRBJ2-3; the match to TRBD2 covers 7 bases. The CDR3 totals 16 residues. Germline V gene lookup returns CDR1 SGHTA and CDR2 FQGNSA. With 3 bases clipped from V and 0 bases from J, the junction kept 6 bases outside the gene matches. CDR3 nucleotide sequence: TGTGCCAGCAGCTTCCCGAGCGGGGCAAGCACAGATACGCAGTATTTT. Its translation: CASSFPSGASTDTQYF.

The chain employs TRBV7-8 and TRBJ2-3; the match to TRBD2 covers 12 bases. Germline CDR1 SGHVS, CDR2 FQNEAQ. With 1 base clipped from V and 3 bases from J, the junction kept 11 bases outside the gene matches. This CDR3 contains 19 residues. The CDR3 sequence: CASSLVRRLAGDRTDTQYF. In DNA, the CDR3 is TGTGCCAGCAGCTTAGTCCGCCGACTAGCGGGAGACAGAACAGATACGCAGTATTTT.

CDR3 DNA: TGTGCCTCTCACCAACTCAGAGGGGCCAACGTCCTGACTTTC. This gives the protein CASHQLRGANVLTF. The genes are TRBV6-1 and TRBJ2-6; no reliable D call. This CDR3 spans 14 amino acids. The germline V and J ends were trimmed by 11 bases and 4 bases, with 15 bases remaining between them. The germline gives CDR1 MNHNS, CDR2 SASEGT.

The chain has TRBV29-1 and TRBJ2-7; 8 bases map to TRBD1. V was pared by 6 bases and J by 0 bases, with 4 bases of the junction left unmatched. The CDR3 sequence is 13 residues long. Looked up from germline, CDR1 is SQVTM and CDR2 is ANQGSEA. CDR3 sequence reads: CSVGGQGSYEQYF. CDR3 nucleotides: TGCAGCGTCGGAGGACAGGGCTCCTACGAGCAGTACTTC.

V gene TRBV28 combines with J gene TRBJ2-7, with a weak D call TRBD1 (5 bases). The CDR3 contains 15 residues. Deletions cut 4 bases from V and 2 bases from J, with 15 bases between. Germline loops: CDR1 MDHEN, CDR2 SYDVKM. The CDR3 protein is CASSSLPGSAYEQYF. In nucleotides, the CDR3 is TGTGCCAGCAGTTCACTCCCAGGGTCGGCCTACGAGCAGTACTTC.

This clonotype was counted a few times. This chain connects TRBV20-1 to TRBJ2-3, with 9 bases matching TRBD2. With 2 bases clipped from V and 3 bases from J, the junction kept 6 bases outside the gene matches. This CDR3 has 15 residues. Germline V gene sequence: CDR1 DFQATT, CDR2 SNEGSKA (reference sequence). This CDR3 is CSARPLAGNTDTQYF. Written as DNA, the CDR3 is TGCAGTGCTAGACCCCTAGCGGGGAATACAGATACGCAGTATTTT.

This clonotype was observed at least ten times. The CDR3 protein is CASSRQGVLPQHF. For the CDR3, the DNA is TGTGCCAGCAGCAGACAGGGGGTACTGCCCCAGCATTTT. The rearrangement uses TRBV7-2 and TRBJ1-5; 9 bases are a match to TRBD1. This CDR3 is built from 13 residues. Germline loops: CDR1 SGHTA, CDR2 FQGNSA. V shed 5 bases, J shed 9 bases, and the junction held 5 bases outside the gene matches.

The V and J genes are TRBV28 and TRBJ2-7, with a tentative D call TRBD2 (5 bases). Germline CDR1 is MDHEN and CDR2 is SYDVKM. This CDR3 spans 12 amino acids. Trimming took off 5 bases at V and 6 bases at J, with 11 bases between the two ends. The CDR3 DNA reads TGTGCCAGCAGTCCCCCGGGGTTCGAGCAGTACTTC. Residues: CASSPPGFEQYF.

V is TRBV7-2 and J is TRBJ2-1; 10 bases are shared with TRBD2. The length of the CDR3 is 15 residues. V lost 5 bases and J lost 6; bases outside the gene matches: 7. CDR1 is SGHTA and CDR2 is FQGNSA in the germline V gene. The CDR3 sequence is CASSRGLADSNEQFF. The CDR3 DNA is TGTGCCAGCAGCAGAGGACTAGCGGACTCCAATGAGCAGTTCTTC.

This clonotype was observed a few times. The V and J genes are TRBV20-1 and TRBJ1-1; 7 bases map to TRBD1. Germline CDR1 is DFQATT and CDR2 is SNEGSKA (reference sequence). Unmatched junction bases numbered 10, after V lost 1 base and J lost 5 bases. The CDR3 totals 15 residues. CDR3: CSARVLGTARTEAFF. The CDR3 DNA follows: TGCAGTGCTAGAGTCTTAGGGACAGCGAGAACTGAAGCTTTCTTT.

In its sample, this clonotype was seen many times. This chain's CDR3 is CASSWTGRNQPQHF. CDR3 nucleotide sequence: TGTGCCAGCAGTTGGACAGGGCGCAATCAGCCCCAGCATTTT. The V and J genes are TRBV6-5 and TRBJ1-5; 8 nucleotides line up with TRBD1. Looked up from germline, CDR1 is MNHEY and CDR2 is SVGAGI. Trimming removed 4 bases from V and 2 bases from J; junction bases left unmatched: 1. This CDR3 contains 14 residues.

CDR3 protein: CSASGSSGGTGELFF. The CDR3 nucleotides read TGCAGTGCTAGCGGGAGCAGCGGAGGCACCGGGGAGCTGTTTTTT. V gene TRBV20-1 combines with J gene TRBJ2-2; tentative D call: TRBD2 (6 bases). Germline CDR1 and CDR2: DFQATT and SNEGSKA (reference sequence). The CDR3 has 15 residues. V was pared by 3 bases and J by 4 bases, with 15 bases between.

This clonotype was seen a handful of times. The V and J genes are TRBV6-5 and TRBJ1-5; possible D gene TRBD1, 5 bases. The CDR3 has 14 residues. Trimming took 1 base from V and 7 from J, leaving 11 bases between them. CDR1 and CDR2 (germline): MNHEY, SVGAGI. CDR3 DNA sequence: TGTGCCAGCAGTTACTTATCGGGGGAACAGCCCCAGCATTTT. It encodes CASSYLSGEQPQHF.

The chain is built from TRBV21-1 and TRBJ2-5; the D call TRBD2 from the table was never checked on the DNA. TRBV21-1 is a known pseudogene. The CDR3 has 16 amino acids. The CDR3 spells CASSMCIVGGRETQYF. The CDR3 DNA sequence: TGTGCCAGCAGCATGTGCATCGTCGGCGGGAGAGAGACCCAGTACTTC.

This clonotype was seen more than once but under ten times. The gene calls are TRBV7-2 and TRBJ2-3; 7 bases match TRBD1. The germline CDR1 and CDR2 sequences are SGHTA and FQGNSA. Germline trimming cut 5 bases from V and 2 bases from J; bases unmatched to any gene: 10. This CDR3 is built from 16 residues. The CDR3 protein is CASSPLTGRLTDTQYF. CDR3 in DNA: TGTGCCAGCAGCCCGTTGACAGGGAGACTCACAGATACGCAGTATTTT.

This chain connects TRBV5-1 to TRBJ2-7, with 8 bases fitting TRBD2. This CDR3 region has 16 residues. J gave up 9 bases and V 0 bases, and 14 bases lay outside the gene matches. Germline V CDR1 and CDR2: SGHRS, YFSETQ. The CDR3 sequence is CASSLAGVSGSKVQYF. Here the CDR3 DNA reads TGCGCCAGCAGCTTGGCGGGGGTCAGCGGGAGTAAGGTGCAGTACTTC.

The chain joins TRBV5-1 to TRBJ2-7, with 8 bases fitting TRBD1. The CDR3 runs to 16 residues. The trim removed 4 bases at V and 5 bases at J, leaving 14 bases unmatched. Germline loops: CDR1 SGHRS, CDR2 YFSETQ. For the CDR3, the DNA is TGCGCCAGCAGCATGGTTGGGACAGGCGGACGCGACGAGCAGTACTTC. It specifies CASSMVGTGGRDEQYF.

This clonotype was observed a few times. The J gene is TRBJ2-2, the V gene TRBV15; D gene unclear. Germline-derived CDR1 and CDR2 are LNHNV and YYDKDF (reference sequence). CDR3 length: 17 residues. Trimming stripped 1 base from V and 0 bases from J, with 12 bases between. CDR3 DNA sequence: TGTGCCACCAGCAGAGTCCCAGAGGTCGCGAACACCGGGGAGCTGTTTTTT. Protein: CATSRVPEVANTGELFF. Together with reference TRBV15 and TRBJ2-2, the CDR3 gives the full variable domain: DAMVIQNPRYQVTQFGKPVTLSCSQTLNHNVMYWYQQKSSQAPKLLFHYYDKDFNNEADTPDNFQSRRPNTSFCFLDIRSPGLGDTAMYLCATSRVPEVANTGELFFGEGSRLTVL.

The chain recombines TRBV6-1 with TRBJ1-2; tentative D call: TRBD1 (5 bases). V was clipped by 7 bases and J by 4 bases, with 16 bases between them. CDR1 and CDR2 from the germline V gene are MNHNS and SASEGT. The CDR3 totals 14 residues. As DNA, the CDR3 is TGTGCCAGCATCTCCCCGGGGCTTAGCTATGGCTACACCTTC. This codes for CASISPGLSYGYTF.